This TCR beta chain was sequenced during a study of T cell changes during pregnancy in multiple sclerosis. Clones were read by immunoSEQ multiplex PCR, and TCRdb kept only the in-frame ones, dropping some. The sample records over 55,000 clones, approximately 94% being singletons. The source was CD8+ T cells from peripheral blood mononuclear cells, collected in the third trimester of pregnancy. The clonotype comes from a female donor with multiple sclerosis, enrolled in a pregnancy study.

CDR3 sequence: CASSRDRGRLYVGFNYGYTF. The CDR3 DNA follows: TGCGCCAGCAGCCGAGACAGGGGGCGCTTGTATGTGGGATTTAACTATGGCTACACCTTC. V and J are TRBV4-1 and TRBJ1-2, with TRBD1 matching over 10 bases. The CDR3 loop spans 20 amino acids. The V and J ends lost 4 bases and 1 base, in that order; junction bases with no gene match: 18. CDR1 and CDR2 from the germline V gene are MGHRA and YSYEKL.